The 28 T cell receptor beta chains below were found in one sample sequenced in a study of cytomegalovirus exposure and HLA in healthy donors. It was with 60 Vbeta and 13 Jbeta primers that the PCR ran. This table comes from immunoSEQ multiplex PCR, and its TCRdb copy is limited to in-frame clones, with some not included. The sample contains around 110,000 clones, roughly 80% of which appear only once. The sequenced sample was PBMCs. These TCRs come from a man aged 40-55 years in good health and CMV-seronegative.

This chain links TRBV5-5 with TRBJ1-5; 7 bases are shared with TRBD1. Losses at the gene ends were 1 base for V and 6 bases for J; bases not matched to a gene: 7. The CDR3 extends over 15 amino acids. The germline gives CDR1 SGHKS, CDR2 YYEKEE (reference sequence). In nucleotides, the CDR3 is TGTGCCAGCAGCTTGCAAGGGGGCGAAGGTCAGCCCCAGCATTTT. Translation gives CASSLQGGEGQPQHF.

This clone has just a few counts. The rearrangement joins TRBV11-2 to TRBJ2-3; the match to TRBD2 covers 9 bases. The CDR3 consists of 16 residues. V was pared by 4 bases and J by 5 bases, with 10 bases of the junction left unmatched. Germline loops: CDR1 SGHAT, CDR2 FQNNGV. The DNA of the CDR3 is TGTGCCAGCAGCTCTTTATCTAGCGGGGTTGGAGATACGCAGTATTTT. This sequence encodes CASSSLSSGVGDTQYF.

This clone was recorded once. The rearrangement uses TRBV5-1 and TRBJ2-7, with D possibly TRBD2 on 5 matching bases. V lost 2 bases and J lost 3, with 6 bases in between. The CDR3 sequence is 12 residues long. CDR1 and CDR2 (germline): SGHRS, YFSETQ. This CDR3 is CASSFGDYEQYF. CDR3 bases: TGCGCCAGCAGCTTCGGGGACTACGAGCAGTACTTC.

The gene calls are TRBV21-1 and TRBJ2-7; the D call of TRBD1 is as the table states it, not checked on the DNA. TRBV21-1 is a documented pseudogene. This CDR3 comprises 14 residues. The CDR3 DNA reads TGTGCCAGCAAGAATCTTGCAGGGTCTTCCGAGCAGTACTTC. Translating gives CASKNLAGSSEQYF.

The V call is TRBV6-5, the J call TRBJ2-1; TRBD1 agrees at 7 bases. After removal of 5 bases from V and 2 bases from J, the junction contained 6 bases not matched to a gene. The length of the CDR3 is 15 residues. Germline assignment: CDR1 MNHEY and CDR2 SVGAGI. The CDR3 loop is CASSPDRDAYNEQFF. CDR3 coding DNA: TGTGCCAGCAGTCCCGACAGGGATGCCTACAATGAGCAGTTCTTC.

The chain has TRBV5-6 and TRBJ1-5, with a possible D match to TRBD1 (5 bases). Germline-derived CDR1 and CDR2 are SGHDT and YYEEEE. Deletions cut 4 bases from V and 5 bases from J, with 13 bases between. The CDR3 spans 14 residues. DNA for the CDR3: TGTGCCAGCAGCGCGTCGGGGGGTGATCAGCCCCAGCATTTT. This codes for CASSASGGDQPQHF.

In DNA, the CDR3 is TGTGCCAGCAGAGGGGTCGAGACCCAGTACTTC. Its protein product is CASRGVETQYF. This chain connects TRBV2 to TRBJ2-5; tentatively, D is TRBD1 (5 bases). V dropped 6 bases and J dropped 5 bases, with 7 bases sitting between them. CDR1 and CDR2 from the germline V gene are SNHLY and FYNNEI. The CDR3 loop spans 11 amino acids.

The chain uses TRBV6-4 and TRBJ1-2; no reliable D call. CDR1 and CDR2 (germline): MRHNA, SNTAGT. The CDR3 loop spans 13 amino acids. Trimming stripped 3 bases from V and 7 bases from J, with 12 bases between. In nucleotides, the CDR3 is TGTGCCAGCAGTGAGGAGGGTGTAGCTGGCTACACCTTC. This sequence encodes CASSEEGVAGYTF.

As for this clone: One end of the junction varies from germline; a read error may be responsible. This sequence joins TRBV7-9 and TRBJ2-7; 7 bases align to TRBD2. The CDR3 loop spans 12 amino acids. The germline V gene has CDR1 SEHNR and CDR2 FQNEAQ (reference sequence). CDR3 amino acids: CASSLNWERDVF. In nucleotides, the CDR3 is TGTGCCAGCAGCTTAAATTGGGAGCGGGACGTCTTC.

The V gene is TRBV19, the J gene TRBJ1-2; 9 bases fit TRBD1. The CDR3 spans 15 residues. V was clipped by 4 bases and J by 3 bases; unmatched bases: 6. Germline V lookup: CDR1 LNHDA, CDR2 SQIVND (reference sequence). CDR3 in DNA: TGTGCCAGTAGTACCGGACAGGGGAGGTACTATGGCTACACCTTC. It yields the protein CASSTGQGRYYGYTF.

The chain links TRBV21-1 to TRBJ1-2; the tabulated D call, TRBD1, remains unverified against the DNA. TRBV21-1 is a listed pseudogene. There are 15 residues in the CDR3. The CDR3 is CASSKRYQGNYGYTF. The CDR3 bases are TGTGCCAGCAGCAAAAGGTATCAGGGCAACTATGGCTACACCTTC.

The chain combines TRBV6-1 with TRBJ1-6; perhaps TRBD1 as D (6 bases). Germline V gene sequence: CDR1 MNHNS, CDR2 SASEGT. This CDR3 contains 14 residues. Between the trimmed V and J ends, which lost 7 bases and 6 bases, there was a span of 13 bases. The CDR3 here is CASTAGATNSPLHF. The CDR3 DNA is TGTGCCAGCACAGCAGGGGCGACTAATTCACCCCTCCACTTT.

This chain connects TRBV19 to TRBJ1-5, with D possibly being TRBD1 (6 bases). Germline assignment: CDR1 LNHDA and CDR2 SQIVND (reference sequence). Trimming pared 1 base from V and 0 bases from J, leaving 7 bases between. The CDR3 is made up of 15 amino acids. CDR3 loop: CASSIAGDSNQPQHF. Written as DNA, the CDR3 is TGTGCCAGTAGTATAGCAGGGGATAGCAATCAGCCCCAGCATTTT.

This clone was seen once. The chain couples TRBV6-1 to TRBJ2-7; 7 positions match TRBD1. This CDR3 contains 13 residues. Germline lookup yields CDR1 MNHNS and CDR2 SASEGT. V lost 6 bases, J lost 2 bases, and 4 bases stayed unmatched. This CDR3 is CASRDRVPYEQYF. Written as DNA, the CDR3 is TGTGCCAGCAGAGACAGGGTCCCCTACGAGCAGTACTTC.

The gene calls are TRBV7-2 and TRBJ2-1; TRBD2 matches 16 bases. The CDR3 covers 17 residues. The J segment lost 10 bases and the V segment lost 6 bases, leaving 12 bases of the junction unmatched. Germline V gene sequence: CDR1 SGHTA, CDR2 FQGNSA. DNA of the CDR3: TGTGCCAGCAGTTTACCCGGGACTAGCGGGGGGGCCGAAGAGCAGTTCTTC. This gives the protein CASSLPGTSGGAEEQFF.

The chain couples TRBV14 to TRBJ2-2; D is perhaps TRBD1 (5 bases). The V end was cut by 3 bases, the J end by 3 bases, with 8 bases between. The CDR3 contains 14 residues. CDR1 SGHDN and CDR2 FVKESK come from the germline V gene. The CDR3 loop is CASSHRVYTGELFF. The CDR3 DNA reads as TGTGCCAGCAGCCACAGGGTTTACACCGGGGAGCTGTTTTTT.

The genes are TRBV2 and TRBJ2-1, with unresolved D. The CDR3 is 14 residues long. The germline V gene has CDR1 SNHLY and CDR2 FYNNEI. V was clipped by 4 bases and J by 5 bases, with 12 bases between them. The CDR3 nucleotides read TGTGCCAGCAGTGTCCAGGCGCTTAACAATGAGCAGTTCTTC. Encoded protein: CASSVQALNNEQFF.

The rearrangement joins TRBV7-9 to TRBJ1-1; D perhaps matches TRBD1 (6 bases). In germline, CDR1 is SEHNR, CDR2 FQNEAQ (reference sequence). The CDR3 spans 11 residues. The V gene lost 3 bases and the J gene lost 8 bases, with 7 bases spanning the gap. The CDR3 bases are TGTGCCAGCAGCTTCCAGGGGGAAGCTTTCTTT. As protein: CASSFQGEAFF.

This clone was picked up a small number of times. V and J are TRBV6-5 and TRBJ2-1, with 14 bases identical to TRBD2. Germline CDR1 reads MNHEY; CDR2 reads SVGAGI. Trimming cost V 6 bases and J 12 bases; bases outside gene matches: 4. The CDR3 runs 13 residues. The CDR3 sequence is CASSLGLAGGQFF. The DNA for the CDR3 is TGTGCCAGCAGCCTCGGACTAGCGGGGGGGCAGTTCTTC.

The chain employs TRBV18 and TRBJ1-4; a possible D gene is TRBD1 (5 bases). V lost 3 bases and J 0 bases, leaving 11 bases between the germline ends. Germline-derived CDR1 and CDR2 are KGHSH and LQKENI. The CDR3 consists of 16 residues. CDR3 in DNA: TGTGCCAGCTCACCCCAAGGACACACAACTAATGAAAAACTGTTTTTT. Translated: CASSPQGHTTNEKLFF.

The V and J genes are TRBV4-1 and TRBJ2-5, with TRBD1 matching over 11 bases. The CDR3 has 16 residues. Per the germline V gene, CDR1 is MGHRA and CDR2 is YSYEKL. V lost 1 base and J lost 2; bases outside the gene matches: 3. The CDR3 DNA follows: TGCGCCAGCAGCCAAGGGGACAGGGGGGCTCAAGAGACCCAGTACTTC. This codes for CASSQGDRGAQETQYF.

V gene TRBV19 combines with J gene TRBJ1-2, with no clear D. CDR1 is LNHDA and CDR2 is SQIVND in the germline V gene (reference sequence). V gave up 4 bases and J gave up 4 bases, with 16 bases separating them. The CDR3 is 15 residues long. CDR3 sequence: CASSTKRERFYGYTF. The CDR3 DNA follows: TGTGCCAGTAGTACGAAACGCGAGCGGTTCTATGGCTACACCTTC.

A few counts support this clone. The chain has TRBV19 and TRBJ1-3; 7 positions match TRBD1. CDR1 and CDR2 from the germline V gene are LNHDA and SQIVND (reference sequence). V shed 3 bases, J shed 3 bases, and the junction held 5 bases outside the gene matches. The CDR3 loop spans 15 amino acids. CDR3 nucleotide sequence: TGTGCCAGTAGTATTGCACGGGACAGTGGAAACACCATATATTTT. It yields the protein CASSIARDSGNTIYF.

This chain connects TRBV9 to TRBJ1-2; TRBD1 matches 10 bases. The CDR3 contains 14 residues. J was trimmed by 7 bases and V by 3 bases; bases with no gene match: 6. Per germline, CDR1 SGDLS and CDR2 YYNGEE. In DNA form, the CDR3 reads TGTGCCAGCAGCGAGCGACAGGGGGCCGGTGGCTACACCTTC. This translates into CASSERQGAGGYTF.

The rearrangement joins TRBV28 to TRBJ1-2, with TRBD1 matching 8 bases. The CDR3 loop spans 14 amino acids. V lost 5 bases, J lost 5 bases, and 7 bases stayed unmatched. CDR1 and CDR2 (germline): MDHEN, SYDVKM. CDR3 region: CASSLGTGRYGYTF. CDR3 bases: TGTGCCAGCAGTCTAGGGACAGGACGTTATGGCTACACCTTC.

The J gene is TRBJ1-1, the V gene TRBV9; D might be TRBD1 (6 bases). Germline V gene lookup returns CDR1 SGDLS and CDR2 YYNGEE. This CDR3 has 14 residues. The V gene lost 4 bases and the J gene lost 5 bases, with 15 bases spanning the gap. CDR3 protein: CASSPQQGMTEAFF. CDR3 nucleotides: TGTGCCAGCAGCCCCCAACAGGGTATGACTGAAGCTTTCTTT.

This clone was found a few times. This chain's CDR3 is CASTGQLNQPQHF. The CDR3 bases are TGTGCCAGTACAGGACAGCTCAATCAGCCCCAGCATTTT. The chain employs TRBV19 and TRBJ1-5; tentatively, D is TRBD1 (6 bases). There are 13 residues in the CDR3. Trimming left V 7 bases short and J 3 bases short, with 10 bases between. CDR1 is LNHDA, CDR2 SQIVND, per germline (reference sequence). Looking up the rest from reference TRBV19 and TRBJ1-5 gives the full variable domain: DGGITQSPKYLFRKEGQNVTLSCEQNLNHDAMYWYRQDPGQGLRLIYYSQIVNDFQKGDIAEGYSVSREKKESFPLTVTSAQKNPTAFYLCASTGQLNQPQHFGDGTRLSIL.

V is TRBV7-8 and J is TRBJ2-3; possible D gene TRBD1, 5 bases. The germline CDR1 and CDR2 sequences are SGHVS and FQNEAQ. V dropped 3 bases and J dropped 5 bases, with 9 bases sitting between them. CDR3 length: 13 amino acids. The CDR3 nucleotides are TGTGCCAGCAGCTTGATGACAGTAGATACGCAGTATTTT. The encoded protein is CASSLMTVDTQYF.